These 7 T cell receptor beta chains came from one sample sequenced in a study of blood T cell repertoires in COVID-19. Profiled with immunoSEQ multiplex PCR; TCRdb holds only in-frame clones, not every one. The data contain about 250,000 clones, around 88% of them singletons. Sequences were obtained from peripheral blood. The receptors here all came from an elderly man with acute or convalescent COVID-19.

The gene calls are TRBV4-2 and TRBJ2-5, with TRBD1 as a possible D gene (5 bases). The CDR3 loop spans 15 amino acids. Germline lookup yields CDR1 LGHNA and CDR2 YNFKEQ. Trimming cost V 1 base and J 8 bases, with 17 bases left between them. Here the CDR3 DNA reads TGTGCCAGCAGCCAAGTTAAGGCCCTAGGGGAAACCCAGTACTTC. Protein: CASSQVKALGETQYF.

This clone came up a few times. The V and J genes are TRBV6-5 and TRBJ1-6; unclear D gene. CDR1 and CDR2 (germline): MNHEY, SVGAGI. Trimming removed 0 bases from V and 14 bases from J, with 17 bases in between. The CDR3 totals 15 residues. CDR3 loop: CASSYSAAELWSLHF. The DNA of the CDR3 is TGTGCCAGCAGTTACTCCGCAGCGGAGTTGTGGTCCCTCCACTTT.

This clone was counted a single time. V is TRBV12-3 or TRBV12-4 and J is TRBJ1-5; D is unclear. Trimming took off 7 bases at V and 4 bases at J, with 8 bases between the two ends. The CDR3 totals 12 residues. CDR3 nucleotide sequence: TGTGCCAGCACCAGGATAAATCAGCCCCAGCATTTT. Translated, it gives CASTRINQPQHF.

The chain is built from TRBV27 and TRBJ2-3; 7 bases fit TRBD1. V shed 5 bases, J shed 4 bases, and the junction held 6 bases outside the gene matches. The CDR3 is made up of 14 amino acids. The V gene's germline CDR1 is MNHEY and CDR2 SMNVEV (reference sequence). DNA for the CDR3: TGTGCCAGCAGTCTCCGACAGGGAGCAGATACGCAGTATTTT. It yields the protein CASSLRQGADTQYF.

The V call is TRBV20-1, the J call TRBJ1-1; D call uncertain. The V end lost 3 bases, the J end lost 5 bases, and 10 bases lay between the germline ends. This CDR3 is built from 12 residues. Germline V CDR1 and CDR2: DFQATT, SNEGSKA (reference sequence). The CDR3 is CSASRGGTEAFF. The CDR3 DNA reads TGCAGTGCTAGTCGGGGAGGGACTGAAGCTTTCTTT.

In its sample, this clone was seen once. The V gene is TRBV18, the J gene TRBJ1-2; 7 bases match TRBD1. Germline trimming cut 5 bases from V and 4 bases from J; bases unmatched to any gene: 10. The CDR3 contains 15 residues. Germline CDR1 KGHSH, CDR2 LQKENI. The CDR3 DNA sequence: TGTGCCAGCTCATCAGATGGACAGGTTGTCTATGGCTACACCTTC. As protein: CASSSDGQVVYGYTF. Filled out from reference TRBV18 and TRBJ1-2, the complete variable domain reads NAGVMQNPRHLVRRRGQEARLRCSPMKGHSHVYWYRQLPEEGLKFMVYLQKENIIDESGMPKERFSAEFPKEGPSILRIQQVVRGDSAAYFCASSSDGQVVYGYTFGSGTRLTVV.

J is TRBJ1-2 and V is TRBV11-2, with 7 nucleotides matching TRBD1. With V trimmed by 5 bases and J by 6 bases, 9 bases remained unmatched. This CDR3 has 14 residues. The germline gives CDR1 SGHAT, CDR2 FQNNGV. In DNA, the CDR3 is TGTGCCAGCAGCCCCGACAGGGTGGTGAATGGCTACACCTTC. Translation gives CASSPDRVVNGYTF.